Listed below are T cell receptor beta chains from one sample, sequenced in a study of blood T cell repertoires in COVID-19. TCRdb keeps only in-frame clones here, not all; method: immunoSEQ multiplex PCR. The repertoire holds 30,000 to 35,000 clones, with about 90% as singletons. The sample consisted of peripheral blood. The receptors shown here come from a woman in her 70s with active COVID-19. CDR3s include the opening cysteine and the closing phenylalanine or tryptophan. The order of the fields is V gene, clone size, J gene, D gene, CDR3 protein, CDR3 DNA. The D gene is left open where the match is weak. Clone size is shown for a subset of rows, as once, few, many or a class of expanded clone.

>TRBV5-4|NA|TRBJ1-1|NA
CASSPPGDFILTEAFF
TGTGCCAGCAGCCCCCCGGGAGACTTTATTCTTACTGAAGCTTTCTTT
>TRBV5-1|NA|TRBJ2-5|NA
CASSAGPGGETQYF
TGCGCCAGCAGCGCGGGACCCGGCGGGGAGACCCAGTACTTC
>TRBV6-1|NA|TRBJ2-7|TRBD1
CASSAEGQIPSYEQYF
TGTGCCAGCAGTGCAGAGGGACAGATCCCCTCCTACGAGCAGTACTTC
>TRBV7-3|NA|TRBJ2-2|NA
CASSAIPRQGELFF
TGTGCCAGCAGTGCAATACCGCGACAGGGGGAGCTGTTTTTT
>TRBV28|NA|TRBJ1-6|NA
CASSPNPGHLSYNSPLHF
TGTGCCAGCAGTCCTAATCCGGGACATCTCTCCTATAATTCACCCCTCCACTTT
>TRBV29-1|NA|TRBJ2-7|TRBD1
CSVDGQGNEQYF
TGCAGCGTCGACGGACAGGGCAACGAGCAGTACTTC
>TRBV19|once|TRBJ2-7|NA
CASSNPGGISTYEQYF
TGTGCCAGTAGCAACCCAGGAGGGATTAGCACCTACGAGCAGTACTTC
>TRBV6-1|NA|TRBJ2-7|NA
CASSEREGDEQYF
TGTGCCAGCAGTGAAAGGGAGGGGGACGAGCAGTACTTC
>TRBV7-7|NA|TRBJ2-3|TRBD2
CASSPDAVAGANTQYF
TGTGCTAGCAGCCCCGATGCGGTAGCGGGGGCGAATACGCAGTATTTT
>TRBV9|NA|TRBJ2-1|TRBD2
CASSSGGAFYNEQFF
TGTGCCAGCTCTAGCGGGGGGGCCTTCTACAATGAGCAGTTCTTC
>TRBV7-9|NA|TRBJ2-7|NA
CASSLGLIDGSYEQYF
TGTGCCAGCAGCTTAGGCCTGATAGACGGGTCCTACGAGCAGTACTTC
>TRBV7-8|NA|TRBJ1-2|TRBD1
CASSSTAGTGGGYTF
TGTGCCAGCAGCTCCACGGCCGGGACAGGAGGCGGCTACACCTTC
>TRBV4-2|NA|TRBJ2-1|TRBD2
CASSQVLAGGREQFF
TGTGCCAGCAGCCAAGTACTAGCGGGGGGACGTGAGCAGTTCTTC
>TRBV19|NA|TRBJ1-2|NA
CASAPGDFSGYTF
TGTGCCAGTGCTCCCGGGGACTTTTCCGGCTACACCTTC
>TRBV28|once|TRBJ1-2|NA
CASSSTGLWGYTF
TGTGCCAGCAGTTCTACAGGGCTCTGGGGCTACACCTTC
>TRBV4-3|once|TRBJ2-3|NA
CASSQDVGANTDTQYF
TGCGCCAGCAGCCAAGACGTGGGGGCTAACACAGATACGCAGTATTTT
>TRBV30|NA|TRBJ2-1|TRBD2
CAWSVGLAGYNEQFF
TGTGCCTGGAGTGTTGGGCTAGCGGGATACAATGAGCAGTTCTTC
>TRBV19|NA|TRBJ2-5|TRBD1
CASSRQGQETQYF
TGTGCCAGCTCGCGACAGGGACAAGAGACCCAGTACTTC
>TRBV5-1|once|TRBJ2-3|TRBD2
CASSLGTSGGTDTQYF
TGCGCCAGCAGCTTGGGTACTAGCGGGGGTACAGATACGCAGTATTTT
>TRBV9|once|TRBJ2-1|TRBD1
CASSETGGREQFF
TGTGCCAGCAGCGAGACAGGGGGTCGTGAGCAGTTCTTC
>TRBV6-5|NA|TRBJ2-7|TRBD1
CASRRTGRSYEQYF
TGTGCCAGCAGACGGACAGGGCGTTCCTACGAGCAGTACTTC
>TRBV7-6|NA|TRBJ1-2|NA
CASSLGPGRYGYTF
TGTGCCAGCAGCTTAGGTCCAGGGAGGTATGGCTACACCTTC
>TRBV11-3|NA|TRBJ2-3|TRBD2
CASSYRGGSDTQYF
TGTGCCAGCAGCTATCGCGGGGGGTCAGATACGCAGTATTTT
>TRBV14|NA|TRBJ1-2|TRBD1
CASSPDRNYGYTF
TGTGCCAGCAGCCCGGACAGGAACTATGGCTACACCTTC
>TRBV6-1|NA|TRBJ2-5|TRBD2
CASSESLAGSQETQYF
TGTGCCAGCAGTGAGTCCCTAGCGGGGTCACAAGAGACCCAGTACTTC
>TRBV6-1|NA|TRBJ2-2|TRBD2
CASSEALGGGANTGELFF
TGTGCCAGCAGTGAAGCGCTCGGCGGGGGGGCGAACACCGGGGAGCTGTTTTTT
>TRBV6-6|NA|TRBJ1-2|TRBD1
CASTGDRGGYGYTF
TGTGCCAGCACCGGGGACAGGGGGGGATATGGCTACACCTTC
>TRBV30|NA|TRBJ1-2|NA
CAWSVNRGYTF
TGTGCCTGGAGTGTTAATAGAGGCTACACCTTC
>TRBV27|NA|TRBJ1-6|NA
CASSLSPTTSYNSPLHF
TGTGCCAGCAGTTTATCCCCGACTACCTCCTATAATTCACCCCTCCACTTT
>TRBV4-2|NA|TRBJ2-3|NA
CASSQEATTVTDTQYF
TGTGCCAGCAGCCAAGAAGCTACTACCGTCACAGATACGCAGTATTTT
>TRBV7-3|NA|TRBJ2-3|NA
CASSDPSRGSQYF
TGTGCCAGCAGCGACCCGAGTAGAGGATCACAGTATTTT
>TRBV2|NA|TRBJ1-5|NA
CASGAQAGNQPQHF
TGTGCCAGCGGGGCCCAGGCGGGCAATCAGCCCCAGCATTTT
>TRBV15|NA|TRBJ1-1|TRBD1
CATSRAPGGETEAFF
TGTGCCACCAGCAGAGCCCCAGGGGGTGAGACTGAAGCTTTCTTT
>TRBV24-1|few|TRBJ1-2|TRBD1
CATSWDRNYGYTF
TGTGCCACCAGTTGGGACAGAAACTATGGCTACACCTTC
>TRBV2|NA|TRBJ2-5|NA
CASSGTGQFQETQYF
TGTGCCAGCAGTGGGACTGGACAGTTCCAAGAGACCCAGTACTTC
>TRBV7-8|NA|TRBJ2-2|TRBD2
CASSRGLAGGPGAGELFF
TGTGCCAGCAGCCGGGGACTAGCGGGGGGGCCTGGCGCCGGGGAGCTGTTTTTT
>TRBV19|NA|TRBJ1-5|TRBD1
CASRTGYEDQPQHF
TGTGCCAGTAGGACAGGGTATGAAGATCAGCCCCAGCATTTT
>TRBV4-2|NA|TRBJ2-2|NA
CASSQGHLDTGELFF
TGTGCCAGCAGCCAGGGACACCTTGACACCGGGGAGCTGTTTTTT
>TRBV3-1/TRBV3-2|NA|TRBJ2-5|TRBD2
CASSPGVNSGTQETQYF
TGTGCCAGCAGCCCGGGGGTGAATAGCGGGACCCAAGAGACCCAGTACTTC
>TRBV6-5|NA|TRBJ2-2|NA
CASRDKNTGELFF
TGTGCCAGCAGGGACAAGAACACCGGGGAGCTGTTTTTT
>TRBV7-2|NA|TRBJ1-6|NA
CASSPGAESPLHF
TGTGCCAGCAGCCCTGGGGCAGAGTCACCCCTCCACTTT
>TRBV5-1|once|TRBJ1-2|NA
CARSVAGGGPRDYGYTF
TGCGCCCGCAGCGTGGCTGGGGGGGGGCCGCGGGACTATGGCTACACCTTC
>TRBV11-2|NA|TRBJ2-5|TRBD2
CASSSVAGGYETQYF
TGTGCCAGCAGCTCTGTTGCGGGGGGATACGAGACCCAGTACTTC
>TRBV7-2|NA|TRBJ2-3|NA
CASSSTIGGGGDTQYF
TGTGCCAGCAGCTCGACCATTGGGGGGGGCGGCGATACGCAGTATTTT
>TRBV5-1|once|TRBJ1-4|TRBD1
CASSATGDGVEKLFF
TGCGCCAGCAGCGCCACAGGGGATGGAGTTGAAAAACTGTTTTTT
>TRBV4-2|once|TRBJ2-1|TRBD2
CASSQLGLAVSNEQFF
TGTGCCAGCAGCCAACTAGGACTAGCGGTGAGCAATGAGCAGTTCTTC
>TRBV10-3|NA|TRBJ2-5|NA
CAISEGMAGPPQETQYF
TGTGCCATCAGTGAAGGAATGGCGGGGCCGCCTCAAGAGACCCAGTACTTC
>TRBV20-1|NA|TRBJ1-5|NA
CSASPGYSGNQPQHF
TGCAGTGCTAGTCCTGGCTATAGCGGCAATCAGCCCCAGCATTTT
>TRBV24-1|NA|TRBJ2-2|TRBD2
CATSPSGGTNTGELFF
TGTGCCACCAGTCCTAGCGGGGGTACGAACACCGGGGAGCTGTTTTTT
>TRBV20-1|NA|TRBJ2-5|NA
CSARQETQYF
TGCAGTGCTAGACAGGAGACCCAGTACTTC
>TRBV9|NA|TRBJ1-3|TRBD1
CASSVAEPGQGYTIYF
TGTGCCAGCAGCGTAGCCGAACCGGGACAGGGCTACACCATATATTTT
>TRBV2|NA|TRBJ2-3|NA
CASSVVPQPQYF
TGTGCCAGCAGTGTGGTCCCACAGCCGCAGTATTTT
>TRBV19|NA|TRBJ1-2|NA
CASSIGANYGYTF
TGTGCCAGTAGTATAGGTGCGAACTATGGCTACACCTTC
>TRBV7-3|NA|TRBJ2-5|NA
CASSATGTFEETQYF
TGTGCCAGCAGCGCAACCGGGACATTTGAAGAGACCCAGTACTTC
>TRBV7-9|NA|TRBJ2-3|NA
CASSLVLAGQTDTQYF
TGTGCCAGCAGCTTAGTGCTAGCCGGGCAAACAGATACGCAGTATTTT
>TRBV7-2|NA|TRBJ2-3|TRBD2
CASSFLPSGGRTDTQYF
TGTGCCAGCAGCTTCCTGCCTAGCGGGGGGCGTACAGATACGCAGTATTTT
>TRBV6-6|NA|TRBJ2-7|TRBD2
CASRLAGGSYEQYF
TGTGCCAGCAGGTTAGCGGGGGGCTCCTACGAGCAGTACTTC